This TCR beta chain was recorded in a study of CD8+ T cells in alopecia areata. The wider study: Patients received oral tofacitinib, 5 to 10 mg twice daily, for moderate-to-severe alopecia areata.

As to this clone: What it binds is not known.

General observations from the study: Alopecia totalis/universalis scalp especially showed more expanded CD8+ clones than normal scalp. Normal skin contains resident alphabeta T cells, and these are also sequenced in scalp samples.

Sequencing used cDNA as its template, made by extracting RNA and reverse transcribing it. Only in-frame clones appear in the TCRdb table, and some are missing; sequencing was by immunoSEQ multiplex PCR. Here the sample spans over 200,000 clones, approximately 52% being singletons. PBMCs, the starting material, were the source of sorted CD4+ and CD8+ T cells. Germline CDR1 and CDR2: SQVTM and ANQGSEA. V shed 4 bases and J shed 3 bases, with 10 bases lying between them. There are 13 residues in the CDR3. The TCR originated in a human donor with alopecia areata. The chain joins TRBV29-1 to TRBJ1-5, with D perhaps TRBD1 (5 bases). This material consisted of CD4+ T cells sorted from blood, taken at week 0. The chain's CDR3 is CSVGDGTNQPQHF. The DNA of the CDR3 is TGCAGCGTTGGGGACGGAACCAATCAGCCCCAGCATTTT.